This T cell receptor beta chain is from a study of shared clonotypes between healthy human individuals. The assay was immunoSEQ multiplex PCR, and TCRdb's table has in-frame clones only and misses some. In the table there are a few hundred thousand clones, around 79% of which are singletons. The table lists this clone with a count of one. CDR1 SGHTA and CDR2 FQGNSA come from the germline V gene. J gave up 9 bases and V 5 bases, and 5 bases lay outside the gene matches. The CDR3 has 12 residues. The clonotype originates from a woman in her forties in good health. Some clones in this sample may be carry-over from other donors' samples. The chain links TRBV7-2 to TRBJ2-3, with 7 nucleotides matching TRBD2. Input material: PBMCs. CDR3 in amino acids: CASSPGLGTQYF. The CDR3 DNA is TGTGCCAGCAGCCCAGGACTAGGGACGCAGTATTTT. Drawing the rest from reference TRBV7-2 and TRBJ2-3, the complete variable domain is GAGVSQSPSNKVTEKGKDVELRCDPISGHTALYWYRQSLGQGLEFLIYFQGNSAPDKSGLPSDRFSAERTGGSVSTLTIQRTQQEDSAVYLCASSPGLGTQYFGPGTRLTVL.